The source of this T cell receptor (beta chain) is a study of T cells in Graves' hyperthyroidism and ophthalmopathy. Study results and limitations: Model predictions of ophthalmopathy came a median around 6.5 months before onset. The majority of expanded thyroid clonotypes above 0.001 also appeared in blood.

Those patients with uncontrolled infection, other autoimmune disease, pregnancy or lactation were excluded. Losses at the gene ends were 6 bases for V and 5 bases for J; bases not matched to a gene: 7. The CDR3 is 14 residues long. Per germline, CDR1 SGHNT and CDR2 YYREEE (reference sequence). Remarks on this clonotype: Its matching antigen is unknown.

The TCR beta CDR3 regions underwent amplification using RNA transcripts as the source. The HTBI primer set served for first-round RT-PCR of the TCR CDR3. Each CDR3 protein gets one entry after TCRdb re-called the multiplex PCR reads with MiXCR. The table shows 500,000 to 600,000 distinct CDR3 sequences, with roughly 21% occurring only once. This receptor was identified in a man aged 40-50 years with Graves' ophthalmopathy. The sequenced material came from blood. The chain combines TRBV5-4 with TRBJ2-5; TRBD2 matches 10 bases. CDR3 in DNA: TGTGCCAGCAACCTAGCGGGAGCACGGGAGACCCAGTACTTC. This gives the protein CASNLAGARETQYF.